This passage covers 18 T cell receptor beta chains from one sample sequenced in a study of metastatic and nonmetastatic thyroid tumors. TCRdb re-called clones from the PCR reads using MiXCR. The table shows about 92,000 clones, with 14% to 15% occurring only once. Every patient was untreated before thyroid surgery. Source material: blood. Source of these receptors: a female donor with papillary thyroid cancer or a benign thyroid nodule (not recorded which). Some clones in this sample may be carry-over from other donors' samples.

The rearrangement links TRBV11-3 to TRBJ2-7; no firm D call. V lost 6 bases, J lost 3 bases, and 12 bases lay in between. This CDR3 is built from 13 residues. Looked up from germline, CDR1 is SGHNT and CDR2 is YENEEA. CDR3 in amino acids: CASSRDVFYEQYF. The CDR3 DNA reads TGTGCCAGCAGTCGAGACGTATTCTACGAGCAGTACTTC.

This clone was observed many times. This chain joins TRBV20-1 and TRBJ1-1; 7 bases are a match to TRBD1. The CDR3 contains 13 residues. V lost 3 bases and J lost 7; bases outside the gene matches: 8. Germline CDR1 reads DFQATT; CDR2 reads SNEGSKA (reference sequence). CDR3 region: CSASRDSISEAFF. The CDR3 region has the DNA TGCAGTGCTAGCCGGGACAGCATCAGTGAAGCTTTCTTT.

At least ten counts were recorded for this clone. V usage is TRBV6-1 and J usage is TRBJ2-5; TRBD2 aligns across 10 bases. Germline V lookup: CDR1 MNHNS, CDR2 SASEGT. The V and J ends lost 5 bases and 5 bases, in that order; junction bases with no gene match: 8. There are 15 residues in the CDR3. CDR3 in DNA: TGTGCCAGCAGTCCTGGGACTAGCGTAGGGGAGACCCAGTACTTC. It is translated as CASSPGTSVGETQYF.

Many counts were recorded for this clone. The CDR3 is CASTFWTGDYGNTIYF. Here the CDR3 DNA reads TGTGCCAGCACTTTTTGGACAGGGGATTATGGAAACACCATATATTTT. The chain carries TRBV12-3 or TRBV12-4 and TRBJ1-3, with 9 positions matching TRBD1. J lost 3 bases, V lost 7 bases, and 10 bases had no gene match. CDR3 length: 16 residues.

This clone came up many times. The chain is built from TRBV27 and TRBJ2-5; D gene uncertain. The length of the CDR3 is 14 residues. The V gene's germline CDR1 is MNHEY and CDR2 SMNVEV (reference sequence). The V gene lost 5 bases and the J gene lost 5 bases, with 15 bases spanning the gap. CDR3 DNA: TGTGCCAGCAGTGCATTACGGCCAAGGGAGACCCAGTACTTC. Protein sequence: CASSALRPRETQYF.

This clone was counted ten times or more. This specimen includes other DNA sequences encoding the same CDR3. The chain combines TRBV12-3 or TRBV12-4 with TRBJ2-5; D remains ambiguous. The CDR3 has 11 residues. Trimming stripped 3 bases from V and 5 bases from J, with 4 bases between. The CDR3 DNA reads TGTGCCAGCAGTTTGGGGGAGACCCAGTACTTC. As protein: CASSLGETQYF.

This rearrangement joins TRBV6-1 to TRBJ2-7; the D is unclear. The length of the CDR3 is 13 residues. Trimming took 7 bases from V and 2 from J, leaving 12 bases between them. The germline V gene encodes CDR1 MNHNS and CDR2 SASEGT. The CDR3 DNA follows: TGTGCCAGCACACGGAGAGGCCCCTACGAGCAGTACTTC. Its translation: CASTRRGPYEQYF.

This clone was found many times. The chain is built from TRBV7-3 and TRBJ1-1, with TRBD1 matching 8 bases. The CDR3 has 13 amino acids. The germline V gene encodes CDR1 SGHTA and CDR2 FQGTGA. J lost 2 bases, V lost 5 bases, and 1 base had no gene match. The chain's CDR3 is CASSTGGNTEAFF. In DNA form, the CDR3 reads TGTGCCAGCAGCACAGGGGGTAACACTGAAGCTTTCTTT.

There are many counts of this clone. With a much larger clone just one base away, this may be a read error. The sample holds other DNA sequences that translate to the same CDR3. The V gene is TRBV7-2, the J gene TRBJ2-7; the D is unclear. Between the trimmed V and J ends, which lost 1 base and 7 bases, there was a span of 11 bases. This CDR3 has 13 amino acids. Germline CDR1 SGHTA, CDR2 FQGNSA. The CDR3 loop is CASSLEGQQEQYF. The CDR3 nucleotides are TGTGCCAGCAGCTTAGAAGGGCAGCAGGAGCAGTACTTC.

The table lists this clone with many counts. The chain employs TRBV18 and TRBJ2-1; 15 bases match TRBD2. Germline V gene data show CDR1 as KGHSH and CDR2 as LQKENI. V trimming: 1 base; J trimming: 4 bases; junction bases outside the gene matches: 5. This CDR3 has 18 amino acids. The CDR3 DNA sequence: TGTGCCAGCTCACCACAGGGACTAGCGGGGGGCCATTACAATGAGCAGTTCTTC. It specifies CASSPQGLAGGHYNEQFF.

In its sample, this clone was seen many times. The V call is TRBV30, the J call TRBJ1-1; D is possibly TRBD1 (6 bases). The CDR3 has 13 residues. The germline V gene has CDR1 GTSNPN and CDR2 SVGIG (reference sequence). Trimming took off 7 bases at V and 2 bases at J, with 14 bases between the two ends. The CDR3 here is CALIGQRNTEAFF. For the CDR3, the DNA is TGTGCCTTAATAGGACAGCGTAACACTGAAGCTTTCTTT.

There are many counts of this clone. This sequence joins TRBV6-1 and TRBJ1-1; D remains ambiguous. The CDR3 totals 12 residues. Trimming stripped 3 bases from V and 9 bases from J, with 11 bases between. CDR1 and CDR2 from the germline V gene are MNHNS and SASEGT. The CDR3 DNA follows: TGTGCCAGCAGTGATTCGGGGTTCAAAGCTTTCTTT. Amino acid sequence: CASSDSGFKAFF.

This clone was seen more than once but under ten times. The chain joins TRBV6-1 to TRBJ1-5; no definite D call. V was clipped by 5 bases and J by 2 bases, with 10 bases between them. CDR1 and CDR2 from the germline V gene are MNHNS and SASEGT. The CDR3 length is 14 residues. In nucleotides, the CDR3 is TGTGCCAGCAGTCTAACACCGGGCAATCAGCCCCAGCATTTT. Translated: CASSLTPGNQPQHF.

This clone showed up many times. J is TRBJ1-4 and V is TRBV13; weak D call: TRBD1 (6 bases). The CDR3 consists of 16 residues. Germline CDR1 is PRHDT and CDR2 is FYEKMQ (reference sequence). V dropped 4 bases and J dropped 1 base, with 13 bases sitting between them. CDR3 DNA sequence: TGTGCCAGCAGCTCGACAAACAGGGAAACTAATGAAAAACTGTTTTTT. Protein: CASSSTNRETNEKLFF.

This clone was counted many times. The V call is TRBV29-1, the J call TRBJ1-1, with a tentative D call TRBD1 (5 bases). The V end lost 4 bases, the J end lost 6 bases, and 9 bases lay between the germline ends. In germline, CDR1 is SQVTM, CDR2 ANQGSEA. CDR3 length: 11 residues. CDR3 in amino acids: CSVADSPEAFF. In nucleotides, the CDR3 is TGCAGCGTTGCCGACAGCCCTGAAGCTTTCTTT.

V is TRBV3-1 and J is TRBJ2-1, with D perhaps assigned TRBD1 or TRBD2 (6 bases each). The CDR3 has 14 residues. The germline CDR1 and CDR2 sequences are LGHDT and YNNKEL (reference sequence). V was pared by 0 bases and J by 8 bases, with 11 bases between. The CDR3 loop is CASSQDPGAYEQFF. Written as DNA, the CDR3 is TGTGCCAGCAGCCAAGATCCGGGGGCGTATGAGCAGTTCTTC.

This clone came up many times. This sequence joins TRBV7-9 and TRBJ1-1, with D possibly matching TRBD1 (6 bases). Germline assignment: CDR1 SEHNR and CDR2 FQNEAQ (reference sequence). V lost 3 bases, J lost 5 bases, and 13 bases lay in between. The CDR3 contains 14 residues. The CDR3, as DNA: TGTGCCAGCAGCTTCTACGCAGGGGCGACTGAAGCTTTCTTT. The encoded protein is CASSFYAGATEAFF.

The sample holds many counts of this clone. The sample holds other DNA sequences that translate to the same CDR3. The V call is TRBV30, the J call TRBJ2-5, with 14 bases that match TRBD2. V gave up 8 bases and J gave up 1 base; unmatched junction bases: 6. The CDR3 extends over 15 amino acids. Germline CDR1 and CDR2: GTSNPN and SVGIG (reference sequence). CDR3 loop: CAGGTSGGAQETQYF. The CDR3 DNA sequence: TGTGCCGGGGGGACTAGCGGGGGTGCCCAAGAGACCCAGTACTTC.